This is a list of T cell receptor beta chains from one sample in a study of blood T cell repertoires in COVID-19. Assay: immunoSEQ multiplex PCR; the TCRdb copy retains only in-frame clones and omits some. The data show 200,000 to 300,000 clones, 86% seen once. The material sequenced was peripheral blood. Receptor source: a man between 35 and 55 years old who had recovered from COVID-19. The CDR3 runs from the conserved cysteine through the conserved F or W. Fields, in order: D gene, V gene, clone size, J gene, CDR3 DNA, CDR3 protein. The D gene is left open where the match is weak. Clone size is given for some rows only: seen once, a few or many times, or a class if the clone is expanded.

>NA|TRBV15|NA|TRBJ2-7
TGTGCCACCAGCAGAGATGGAGGGAGATCCTACGAGCAGTACTTC
CATSRDGGRSYEQYF
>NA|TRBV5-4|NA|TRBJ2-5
TGTGCCAGCAGCTTGGGGCGGGAGACCCAGTACTTC
CASSLGRETQYF
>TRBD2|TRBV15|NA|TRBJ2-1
TGTGCCACCAGCAGAGATCTGAGCGGGGGGTACCCACGCAATGAGCAGTTCTTC
CATSRDLSGGYPRNEQFF
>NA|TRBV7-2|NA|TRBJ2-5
TGTGCCAGCAGCCCGGGCCCAGGGGCCCAAGAGACCCAGTACTTC
CASSPGPGAQETQYF
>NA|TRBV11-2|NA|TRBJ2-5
TGTGCCAGCAGTTTCGAAGGTTTTGGGGAGCCGAATTACAGGACCCAGTACTTC
CASSFEGFGEPNYRTQYF
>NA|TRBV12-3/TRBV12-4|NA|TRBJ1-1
TGTGCCAGCAGCCTACAGGGCACTGAAGCTTTCTTT
CASSLQGTEAFF
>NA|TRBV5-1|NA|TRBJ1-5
TGCGCCAGCAGTGAAAGGGGAAATCAGCCCCAGCATTTT
CASSERGNQPQHF
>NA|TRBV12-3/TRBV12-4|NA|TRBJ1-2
TGTGCCAGCAGTGAAACAGGGAACTATGGCTACACCTTC
CASSETGNYGYTF
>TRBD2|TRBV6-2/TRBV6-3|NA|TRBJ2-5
TGTGCCAGCAGTAGGGGGACTAGCGGGATAAAGACCCAGTACTTC
CASSRGTSGIKTQYF
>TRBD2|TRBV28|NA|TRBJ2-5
TGTGCCAGCAGTTTATCCGGCGGGAGGGCTAAAGAGGCTGGGGAGACCCAGTACTTC
CASSLSGGRAKEAGETQYF
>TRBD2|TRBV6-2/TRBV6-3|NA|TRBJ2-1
TGTGCCAGCAGTTACCTAGCGGGAGGTTACAATGAGCAGTTCTTC
CASSYLAGGYNEQFF
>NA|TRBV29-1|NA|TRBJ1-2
TGCAGCGTTGCGGGGGACGGCTACACCTTC
CSVAGDGYTF
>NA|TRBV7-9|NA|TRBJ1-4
TGTGCCAGCAGCTTTTTGGGGCTAGGGGAAAAACTGTTTTTT
CASSFLGLGEKLFF
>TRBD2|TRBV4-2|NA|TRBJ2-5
TGTGCCAGCAGCCAAGATTTAGATGGCGGGAGGGGCAAACAGACCCAGTACTTC
CASSQDLDGGRGKQTQYF
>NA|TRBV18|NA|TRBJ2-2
TGTGCCAGCTCACCAATGACTATCTTGAACACCGGGGAGCTGTTTTTT
CASSPMTILNTGELFF
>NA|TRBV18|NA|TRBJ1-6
TGTGCCAGCTCACCACGGGAGCAAGCCCTCCACTTT
CASSPREQALHF
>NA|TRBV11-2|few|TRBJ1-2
TGTGCCAGCAGCCCCCGAGGCTCCCTTACCTTAGTGGGCTACACCTTC
CASSPRGSLTLVGYTF
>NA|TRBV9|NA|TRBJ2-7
TGTGCCAGCAGCGTAGGTGAGGCTTGGGAGCAGTACTTC
CASSVGEAWEQYF
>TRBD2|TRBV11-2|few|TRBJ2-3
TGTGCCAGCAGCACCCGGGGTAGCGGGGGGAGTACAGATACGCAGTATTTT
CASSTRGSGGSTDTQYF
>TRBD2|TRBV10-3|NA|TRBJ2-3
TGTGCCATCAGTGAGGGGCTAGCGGGGCGATCTACGCAGTATTTT
CAISEGLAGRSTQYF
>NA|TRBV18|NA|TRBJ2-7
TGTGCCAGCTCACCAGAGAAGGGGTTCTACGAGCAGTACTTC
CASSPEKGFYEQYF
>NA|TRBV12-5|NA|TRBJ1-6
TGTGCTAGTGGATCCGACAGTCCCATATCACCCCTCCACTTT
CASGSDSPISPLHF
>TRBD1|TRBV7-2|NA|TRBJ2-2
TGTGCCAGCAGCCCCCGGACAGGCCCCGGGGAGCTGTTTTTT
CASSPRTGPGELFF
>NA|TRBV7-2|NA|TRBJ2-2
TGTGCCAGCAGCTTAAGCGGTGGCGGCACCGGGGAGCTGTTTTTT
CASSLSGGGTGELFF
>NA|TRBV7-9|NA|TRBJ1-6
TGTGCCAGCAGCCCGGTCCGTAGGGGTTCACCCCTCCACTTT
CASSPVRRGSPLHF
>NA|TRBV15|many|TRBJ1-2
TGTGCCACCAGCAGAGCCCGGGACTATGGCTACACCTTC
CATSRARDYGYTF
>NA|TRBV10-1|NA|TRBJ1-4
TGCGCCAGCAGTGAAGGACAGAGAATATCAACTAATGAAAAACTGTTTTTT
CASSEGQRISTNEKLFF
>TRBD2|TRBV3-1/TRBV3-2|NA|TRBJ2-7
TGTGCCAGCAGCCGAGACTGGGGGGGCGAGCAGTACTTC
CASSRDWGGEQYF
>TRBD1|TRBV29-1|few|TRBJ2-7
TGCAGCGTTGAAGAGGACAGGGCAGTCTCCTACGAGCAGTACTTC
CSVEEDRAVSYEQYF
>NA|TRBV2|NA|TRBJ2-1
TGTGCCAGCAGTGACCCAGGACAGACCCTATACAATGAGCAGTTCTTC
CASSDPGQTLYNEQFF
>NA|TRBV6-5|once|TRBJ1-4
TGTGCCAGCAGGGAGGCGGGGAGGGGAGGCGAAAAACTGTTTTTT
CASREAGRGGEKLFF
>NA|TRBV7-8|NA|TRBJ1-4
TGTGCCAGCAGCTTAGCGGGCACTAATGAAAAACTGTTTTTT
CASSLAGTNEKLFF
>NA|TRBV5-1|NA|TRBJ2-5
TGCGCCAGCCGTGGGGGGCAAGAGACCCAGTACTTC
CASRGGQETQYF
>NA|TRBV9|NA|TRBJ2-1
TGTGCCAGCAGCTTACACCGAGGAGGGTATGAGCAGTTCTTC
CASSLHRGGYEQFF
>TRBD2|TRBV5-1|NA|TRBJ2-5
TGCGCCAGCAGCTTGACTAGCGGGTACCAAGAGACCCAGTACTTC
CASSLTSGYQETQYF
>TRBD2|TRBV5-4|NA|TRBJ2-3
TGTGCCAGCAGCCCCGGACCCGGTACGGCGGGAGCAGTCACAGATACGCAGTATTTT
CASSPGPGTAGAVTDTQYF
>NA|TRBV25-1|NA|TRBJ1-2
TGTGCCAGCGAGGGAAACCCCAACTATGGCTACACCTTC
CASEGNPNYGYTF
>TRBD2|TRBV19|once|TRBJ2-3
TGTGCCAGTAGCCTTACCGAGCGGGAGGTGGGGGATACGCAGTATTTT
CASSLTEREVGDTQYF
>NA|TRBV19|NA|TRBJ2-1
TGTGCCAGTAGTATCTCTCCGCGGGTCTACAATGAGCAGTTCTTC
CASSISPRVYNEQFF
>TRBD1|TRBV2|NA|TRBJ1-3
TGTGCCAGCAGTGATGACAGGGGGATAGGAAACACCATATATTTT
CASSDDRGIGNTIYF
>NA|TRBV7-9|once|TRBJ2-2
TGTGCCAGCAGTACTTCACCCCCCGGGGAGCTGTTTTTT
CASSTSPPGELFF
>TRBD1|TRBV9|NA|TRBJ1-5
TGTGCCAGCAGCGCCGATCCCACAGGGGATTTT
CASSADPTGDF
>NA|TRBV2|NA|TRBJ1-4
TGTGCCAGCAGTGAACAGCCAGGACTAAATGAAAAACTGTTTTTT
CASSEQPGLNEKLFF
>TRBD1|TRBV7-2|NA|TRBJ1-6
TGTGCCAGCAGCTCGTCAGGGGGCGCGAATTCACCCCTCCACTTT
CASSSSGGANSPLHF
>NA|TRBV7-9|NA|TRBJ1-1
TGTGCCAGCAGCCCAACGGGGGGGGGCCCTAGTGTTGCTTTCTTT
CASSPTGGGPSVAFF
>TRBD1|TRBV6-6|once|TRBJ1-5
TGTGCCAGCAGGGACAGGGAGGGACAGCCCCAGCATTTT
CASRDREGQPQHF
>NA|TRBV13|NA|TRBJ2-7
TGTGCCAGCAGCCAAAACGGGATTCCCTACGAGCAGTACTTC
CASSQNGIPYEQYF
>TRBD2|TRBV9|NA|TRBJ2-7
TGTGCCAGCAGCGTAGGGCTAGCGGGAGGCCCTCCGGTCTTC
CASSVGLAGGPPVF
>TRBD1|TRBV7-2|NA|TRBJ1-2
TGTGCCAGCAGCTCGCATAGGGGGCGCGGCTATGGCTACACCTTC
CASSSHRGRGYGYTF
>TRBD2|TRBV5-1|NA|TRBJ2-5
TGCGCCAGCAGCTTGCTAGCGGGAGGTCAAGAGACCCAGTACTTC
CASSLLAGGQETQYF
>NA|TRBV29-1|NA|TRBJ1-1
TGCAGCGTTGATCGGGGGTGGGTGAACACTGAAGCTTTCTTT
CSVDRGWVNTEAFF
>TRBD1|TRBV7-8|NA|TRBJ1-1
TGTGCCAGCAGCTCCGGGACAGGGCTTAACACTGAAGCTTTCTTT
CASSSGTGLNTEAFF